This TCR beta chain was recorded in a study of OX40 agonist ivuxolimab in advanced cancers. Produced via immunoSEQ multiplex PCR; TCRdb's table is partial and in-frame only. Here the sample spans roughly 80,000 clones, about 90% being singletons. The V and J ends lost 3 bases and 2 bases, in that order; junction bases with no gene match: 1. This CDR3 is built from 13 residues. Germline V gene sequence: CDR1 LNHDA, CDR2 SQIVND (reference sequence). The J gene is TRBJ2-7, the V gene TRBV19; TRBD1 matches 7 bases. This specimen consisted of CD4+ or CD8+ T cells sorted from blood, obtained in a trial of the OX40 agonist ivuxolimab. The sequence came from an adult with an advanced solid tumor such as melanoma, head and neck, liver or kidney cancer. The CDR3 nucleotides are TGTGCCAGTAGTATGGGACAGACCTACGAGCAGTACTTC. Translating it yields CASSMGQTYEQYF.